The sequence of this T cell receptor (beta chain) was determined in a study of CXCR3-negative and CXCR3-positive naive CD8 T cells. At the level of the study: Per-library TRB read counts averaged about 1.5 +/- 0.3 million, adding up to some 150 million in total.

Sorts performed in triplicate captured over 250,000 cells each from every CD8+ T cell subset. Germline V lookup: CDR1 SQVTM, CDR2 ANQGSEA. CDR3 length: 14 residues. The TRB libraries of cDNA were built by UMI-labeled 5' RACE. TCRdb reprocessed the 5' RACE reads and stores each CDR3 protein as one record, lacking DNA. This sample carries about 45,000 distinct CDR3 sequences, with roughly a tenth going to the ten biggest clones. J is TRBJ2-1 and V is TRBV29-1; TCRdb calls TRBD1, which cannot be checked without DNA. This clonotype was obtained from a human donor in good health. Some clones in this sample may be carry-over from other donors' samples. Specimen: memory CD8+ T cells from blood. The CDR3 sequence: CSVDWGAGNGEQFF.